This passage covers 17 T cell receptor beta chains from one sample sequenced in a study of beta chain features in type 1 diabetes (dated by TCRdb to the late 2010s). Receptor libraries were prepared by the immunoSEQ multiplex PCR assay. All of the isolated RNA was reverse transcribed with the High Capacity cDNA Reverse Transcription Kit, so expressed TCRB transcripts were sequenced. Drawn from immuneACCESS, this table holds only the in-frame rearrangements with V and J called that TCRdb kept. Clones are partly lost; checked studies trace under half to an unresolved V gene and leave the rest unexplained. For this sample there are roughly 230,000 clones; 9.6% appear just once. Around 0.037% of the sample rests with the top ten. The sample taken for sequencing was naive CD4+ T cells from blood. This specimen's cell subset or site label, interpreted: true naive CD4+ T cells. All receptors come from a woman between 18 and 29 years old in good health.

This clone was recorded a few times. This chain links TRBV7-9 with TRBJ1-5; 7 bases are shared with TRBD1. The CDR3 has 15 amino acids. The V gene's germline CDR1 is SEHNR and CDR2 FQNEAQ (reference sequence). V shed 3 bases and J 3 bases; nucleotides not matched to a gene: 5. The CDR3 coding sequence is TGTGCCAGCAGCTTGGCCGGGACAGCCAATCAGCCCCAGCATTTT. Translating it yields CASSLAGTANQPQHF.

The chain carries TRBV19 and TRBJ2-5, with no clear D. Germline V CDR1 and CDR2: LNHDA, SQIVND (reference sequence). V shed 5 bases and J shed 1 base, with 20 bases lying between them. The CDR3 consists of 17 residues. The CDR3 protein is CASSRGEAIIFQETQYF. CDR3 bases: TGTGCCAGTAGTCGAGGAGAGGCCATAATCTTCCAAGAGACCCAGTACTTC.

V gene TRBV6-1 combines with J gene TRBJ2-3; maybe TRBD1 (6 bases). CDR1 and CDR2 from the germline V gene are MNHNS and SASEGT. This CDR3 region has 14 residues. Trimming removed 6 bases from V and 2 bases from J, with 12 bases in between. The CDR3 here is CASRTGSLTDTQYF. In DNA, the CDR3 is TGTGCCAGCAGAACAGGGTCTCTCACAGATACGCAGTATTTT.

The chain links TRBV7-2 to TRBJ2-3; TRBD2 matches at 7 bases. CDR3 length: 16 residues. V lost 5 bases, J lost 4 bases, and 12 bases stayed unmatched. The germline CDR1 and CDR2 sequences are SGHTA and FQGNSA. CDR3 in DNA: TGTGCCAGCAGCCTTTTCGCTAGCGGTTCCGCAGATACGCAGTATTTT. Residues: CASSLFASGSADTQYF. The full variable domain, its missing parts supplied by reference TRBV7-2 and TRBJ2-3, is GAGVSQSPSNKVTEKGKDVELRCDPISGHTALYWYRQSLGQGLEFLIYFQGNSAPDKSGLPSDRFSAERTGGSVSTLTIQRTQQEDSAVYLCASSLFASGSADTQYFGPGTRLTVL.

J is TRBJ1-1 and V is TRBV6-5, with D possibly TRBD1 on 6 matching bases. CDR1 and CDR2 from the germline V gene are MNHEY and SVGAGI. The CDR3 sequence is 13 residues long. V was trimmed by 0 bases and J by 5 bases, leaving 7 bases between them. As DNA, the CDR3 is TGTGCCAGCAGTTACTCAGGGGGAACTGAAGCTTTCTTT. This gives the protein CASSYSGGTEAFF.

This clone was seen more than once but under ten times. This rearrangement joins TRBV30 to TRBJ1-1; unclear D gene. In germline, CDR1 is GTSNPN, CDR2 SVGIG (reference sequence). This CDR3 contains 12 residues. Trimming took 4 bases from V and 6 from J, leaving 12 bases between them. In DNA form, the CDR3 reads TGTGCCTGGATGGTAGGGAGTGCTGAAGCTTTCTTT. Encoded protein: CAWMVGSAEAFF.

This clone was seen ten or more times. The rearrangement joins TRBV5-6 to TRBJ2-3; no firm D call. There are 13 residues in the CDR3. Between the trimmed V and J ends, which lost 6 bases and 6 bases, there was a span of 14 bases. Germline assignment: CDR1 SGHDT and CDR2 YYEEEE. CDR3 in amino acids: CASTNQLGDTQYF. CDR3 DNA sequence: TGTGCCAGCACCAACCAACTCGGGGATACGCAGTATTTT.

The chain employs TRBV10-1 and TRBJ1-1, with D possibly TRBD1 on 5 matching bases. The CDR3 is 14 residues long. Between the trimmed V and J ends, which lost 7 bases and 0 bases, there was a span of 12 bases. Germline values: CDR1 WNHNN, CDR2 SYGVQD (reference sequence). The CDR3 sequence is CASMRDRLNTEAFF. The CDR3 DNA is TGCGCCAGCATGCGGGACCGACTGAACACTGAAGCTTTCTTT.

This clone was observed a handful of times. The CDR3 DNA is TGCGCCAGCAGCTCGGACTCCGGACAGGCCTACAATGAGCAGTTCTTC. This gives the protein CASSSDSGQAYNEQFF. The V call is TRBV5-1, the J call TRBJ2-1; TRBD1 matches at 7 bases. The germline V gene has CDR1 SGHRS and CDR2 YFSETQ. The CDR3 covers 16 residues. The V gene end was trimmed by 3 bases and the J gene end by 2 bases; junction bases not matched to a gene: 8.

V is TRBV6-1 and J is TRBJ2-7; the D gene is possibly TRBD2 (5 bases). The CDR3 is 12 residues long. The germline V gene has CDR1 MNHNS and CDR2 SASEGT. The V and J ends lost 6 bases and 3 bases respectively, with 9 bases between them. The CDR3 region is CASRREIYEQYF. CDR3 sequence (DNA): TGTGCCAGCAGGAGGGAAATCTACGAGCAGTACTTC.

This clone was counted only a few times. The CDR3 DNA follows: TGTGCCAGCTCACCAATGACAGGGGGCAGCGAGCAGTACTTC. Translating gives CASSPMTGGSEQYF. The chain is built from TRBV18 and TRBJ2-7, with 10 bases aligning to TRBD1. The CDR3 covers 14 residues. With 2 bases clipped from V and 6 bases from J, the junction kept 4 bases outside the gene matches. Germline V lookup: CDR1 KGHSH, CDR2 LQKENI.

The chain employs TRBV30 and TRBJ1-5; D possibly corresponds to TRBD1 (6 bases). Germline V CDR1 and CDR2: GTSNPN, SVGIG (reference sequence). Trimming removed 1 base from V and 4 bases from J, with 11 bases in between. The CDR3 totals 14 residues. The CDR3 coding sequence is TGTGCCTGGAGTGCCCGGGACAAAAATCAGCCCCAGCATTTT. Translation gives CAWSARDKNQPQHF.

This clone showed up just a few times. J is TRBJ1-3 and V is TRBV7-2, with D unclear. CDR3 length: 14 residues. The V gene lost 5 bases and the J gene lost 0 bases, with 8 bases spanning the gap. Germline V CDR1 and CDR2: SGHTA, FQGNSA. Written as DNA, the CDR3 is TGTGCCAGCAGCCTACCTCGCTCTGGAAACACCATATATTTT. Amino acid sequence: CASSLPRSGNTIYF.

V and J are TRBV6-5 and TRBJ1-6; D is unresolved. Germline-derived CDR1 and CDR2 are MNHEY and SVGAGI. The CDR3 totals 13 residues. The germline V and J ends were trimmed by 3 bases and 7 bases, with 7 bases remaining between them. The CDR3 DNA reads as TGTGCCAGCAGTTATGGGAGAAATTCACCCCTCCACTTT. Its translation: CASSYGRNSPLHF.

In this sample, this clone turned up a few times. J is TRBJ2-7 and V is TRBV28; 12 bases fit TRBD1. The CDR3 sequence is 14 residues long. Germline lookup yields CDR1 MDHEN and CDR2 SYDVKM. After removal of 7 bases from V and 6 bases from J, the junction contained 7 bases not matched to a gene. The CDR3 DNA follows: TGTGCCAGCATTACCGGGACAGGGGGCGGCGAGCAGTACTTC. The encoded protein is CASITGTGGGEQYF.

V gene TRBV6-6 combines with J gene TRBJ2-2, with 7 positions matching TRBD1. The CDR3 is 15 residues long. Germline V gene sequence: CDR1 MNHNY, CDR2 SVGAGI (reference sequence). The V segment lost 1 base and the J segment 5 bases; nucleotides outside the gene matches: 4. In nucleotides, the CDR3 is TGTGCCAGCAGTTACTTAGGGGGCGGTACCGGGGAGCTGTTTTTT. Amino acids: CASSYLGGGTGELFF.

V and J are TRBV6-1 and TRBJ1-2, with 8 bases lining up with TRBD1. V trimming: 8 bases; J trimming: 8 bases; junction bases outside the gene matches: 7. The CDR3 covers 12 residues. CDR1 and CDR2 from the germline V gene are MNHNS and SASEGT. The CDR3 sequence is CASGQGSGGYTF. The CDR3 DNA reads TGTGCCAGCGGACAGGGATCGGGCGGCTACACCTTC.